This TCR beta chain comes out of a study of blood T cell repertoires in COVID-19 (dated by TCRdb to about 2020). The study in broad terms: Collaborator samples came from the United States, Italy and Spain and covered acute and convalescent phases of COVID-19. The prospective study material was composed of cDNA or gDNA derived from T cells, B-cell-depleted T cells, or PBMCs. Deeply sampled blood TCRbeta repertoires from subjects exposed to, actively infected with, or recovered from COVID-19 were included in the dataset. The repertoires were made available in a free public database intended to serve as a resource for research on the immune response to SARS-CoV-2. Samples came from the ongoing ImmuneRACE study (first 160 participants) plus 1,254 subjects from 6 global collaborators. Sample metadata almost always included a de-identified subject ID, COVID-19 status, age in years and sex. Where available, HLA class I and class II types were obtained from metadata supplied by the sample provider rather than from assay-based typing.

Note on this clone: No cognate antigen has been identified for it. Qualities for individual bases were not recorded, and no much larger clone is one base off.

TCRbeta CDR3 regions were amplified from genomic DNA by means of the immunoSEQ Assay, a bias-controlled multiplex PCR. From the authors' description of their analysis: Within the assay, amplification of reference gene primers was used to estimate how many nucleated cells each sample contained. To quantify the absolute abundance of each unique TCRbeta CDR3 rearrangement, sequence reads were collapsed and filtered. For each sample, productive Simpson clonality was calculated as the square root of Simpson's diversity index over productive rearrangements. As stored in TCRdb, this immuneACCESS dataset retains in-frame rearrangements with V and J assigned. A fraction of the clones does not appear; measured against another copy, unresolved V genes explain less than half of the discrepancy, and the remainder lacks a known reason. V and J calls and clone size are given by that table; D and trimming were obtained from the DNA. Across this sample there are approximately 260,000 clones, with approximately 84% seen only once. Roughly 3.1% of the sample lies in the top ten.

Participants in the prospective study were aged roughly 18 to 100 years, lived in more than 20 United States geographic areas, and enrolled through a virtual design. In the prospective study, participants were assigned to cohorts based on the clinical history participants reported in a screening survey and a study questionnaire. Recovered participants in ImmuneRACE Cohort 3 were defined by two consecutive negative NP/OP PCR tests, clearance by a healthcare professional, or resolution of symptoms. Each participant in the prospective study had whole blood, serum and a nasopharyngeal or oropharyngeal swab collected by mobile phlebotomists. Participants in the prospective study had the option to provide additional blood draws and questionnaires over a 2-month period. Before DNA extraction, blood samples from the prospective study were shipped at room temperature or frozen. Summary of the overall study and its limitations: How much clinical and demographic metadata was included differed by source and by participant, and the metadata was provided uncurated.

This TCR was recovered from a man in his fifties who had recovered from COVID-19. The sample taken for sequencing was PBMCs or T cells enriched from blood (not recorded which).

The base sequence is TGTGCCAGCAGCTTAGAGCTAGCGGGAGGGTTGGATACGCAGTATTTT. Translated, it gives CASSLELAGGLDTQYF. The rearrangement combines TRBV11-2 with TRBJ2-3; 12 bases in the junction line up with TRBD2. Clipping removes 0 bases from V and 6 bases from J, with 4 as the unmatched junction base count. The CDR3 covers 16 residues, taking in both the cysteine and the phenylalanine. Only the CDR3 portion is preserved as DNA: 48 bases, with reading frame beginning at the first base. CDR1 and CDR2, looked up from the germline V gene, are SGHAT and FQNNGV. Reference TRBV11-2 and TRBJ2-3 genes cover what lies past the CDR3, so the full variable domain is EAGVAQSPRYKIIEKRQSVAFWCNPISGHATLYWYQQILGQGPKLLIQFQNNGVVDDSQLPKDRFSAERLKGVDSTLKIQPAKLEDSAVYLCASSLELAGGLDTQYFGPGTRLTVL.